This TCR beta chain was observed in a study of beta chain features in type 1 diabetes. Study as a whole: Patients were similar to healthy donors in age and gender (as well as in cell yields). Study-wide results and caveats: The influence of HLA type on TCRB rearrangement stayed undetermined. In every one of the four CD4+ subsets, TCRB CDR3s were moderately but significantly shorter in Type 1 diabetes patients.

The authors took one heparinised blood draw, averaging about 116 mL, from each donor. A remark on this clone: The target antigen is unknown.

The germline gives CDR1 MNHEY, CDR2 SMNVEV (reference sequence). V was clipped by 9 bases and J by 7 bases; unmatched bases: 17. CDR3 length equals 16 residues. The entirety of the isolated RNA underwent reverse transcription, so expressed TCRB transcripts were sequenced. TCRdb's table, derived via immunoSEQ multiplex PCR, lists solely in-frame clones and lacks some. The sample consists of 500,000 to 800,000 clones, 9.5% to 15% of them appearing once. The material sequenced was naive CD4+ T cells from blood. The chain links TRBV27 to TRBJ1-2, with 10 nucleotides matching TRBD1. The receptor was derived from a young man with type 1 diabetes. The CDR3 coding sequence is TGTGCCAGTACTCCCGGGACAGGGGATGTTCGGGGTGGCTACACCTTC. It codes for CASTPGTGDVRGGYTF.